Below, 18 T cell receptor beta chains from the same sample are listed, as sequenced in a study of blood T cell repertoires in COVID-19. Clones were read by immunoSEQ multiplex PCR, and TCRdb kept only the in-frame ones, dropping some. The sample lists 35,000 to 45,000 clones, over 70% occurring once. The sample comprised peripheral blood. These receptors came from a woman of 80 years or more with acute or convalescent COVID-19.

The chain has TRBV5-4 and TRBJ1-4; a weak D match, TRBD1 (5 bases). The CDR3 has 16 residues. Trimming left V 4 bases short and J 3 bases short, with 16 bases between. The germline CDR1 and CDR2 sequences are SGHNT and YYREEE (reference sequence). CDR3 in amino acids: CASSPGGRGSNEKLFF. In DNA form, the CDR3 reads TGTGCCAGCAGCCCGGGGGGTAGGGGCTCTAATGAAAAACTGTTTTTT.

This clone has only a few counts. In nucleotides, the CDR3 is TGTGCCAGCTCTCCAGAGGGTGCTGGCTACACCTTC. Its protein is CASSPEGAGYTF. V usage is TRBV18 and J usage is TRBJ1-2; no clear D gene. Trimming pared 6 bases from V and 7 bases from J, leaving 12 bases between. The germline CDR1 and CDR2 sequences are KGHSH and LQKENI. The CDR3 covers 12 residues.

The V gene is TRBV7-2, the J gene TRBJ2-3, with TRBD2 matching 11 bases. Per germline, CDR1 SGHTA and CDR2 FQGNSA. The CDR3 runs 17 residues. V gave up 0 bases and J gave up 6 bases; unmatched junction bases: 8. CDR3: CASSLAGTSGSGDTQYF. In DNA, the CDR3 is TGTGCCAGCAGCTTAGCGGGCACTAGCGGGAGCGGGGATACGCAGTATTTT. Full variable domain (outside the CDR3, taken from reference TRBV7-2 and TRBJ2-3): GAGVSQSPSNKVTEKGKDVELRCDPISGHTALYWYRQSLGQGLEFLIYFQGNSAPDKSGLPSDRFSAERTGGSVSTLTIQRTQQEDSAVYLCASSLAGTSGSGDTQYFGPGTRLTVL.

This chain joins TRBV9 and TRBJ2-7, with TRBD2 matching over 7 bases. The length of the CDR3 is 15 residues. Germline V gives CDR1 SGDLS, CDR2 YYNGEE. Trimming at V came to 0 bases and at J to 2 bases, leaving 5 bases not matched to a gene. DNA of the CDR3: TGTGCCAGCAGCGTAGGGACTAGGATGGCCTACGAGCAGTACTTC. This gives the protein CASSVGTRMAYEQYF.

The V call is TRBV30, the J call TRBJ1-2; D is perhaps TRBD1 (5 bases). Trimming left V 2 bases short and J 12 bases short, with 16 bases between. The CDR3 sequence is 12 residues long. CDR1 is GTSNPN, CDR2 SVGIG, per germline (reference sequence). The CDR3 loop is CAWSPQLGLHTF. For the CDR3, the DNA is TGTGCCTGGAGTCCCCAACTGGGACTTCACACCTTC.

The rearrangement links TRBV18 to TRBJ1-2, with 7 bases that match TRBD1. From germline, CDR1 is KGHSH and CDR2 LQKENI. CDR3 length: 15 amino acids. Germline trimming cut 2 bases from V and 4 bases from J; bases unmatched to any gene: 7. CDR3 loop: CASSPSTNRGYGYTF. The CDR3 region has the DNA TGTGCCAGCTCACCATCTACAAACAGGGGCTATGGCTACACCTTC.

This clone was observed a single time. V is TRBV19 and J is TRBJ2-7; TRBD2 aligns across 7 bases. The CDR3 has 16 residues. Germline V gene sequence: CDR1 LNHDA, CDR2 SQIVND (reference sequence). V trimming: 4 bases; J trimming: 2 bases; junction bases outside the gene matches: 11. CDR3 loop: CASSNSVGGGAYEQYF. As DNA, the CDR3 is TGTGCCAGTAGTAACTCAGTTGGCGGGGGTGCCTACGAGCAGTACTTC.

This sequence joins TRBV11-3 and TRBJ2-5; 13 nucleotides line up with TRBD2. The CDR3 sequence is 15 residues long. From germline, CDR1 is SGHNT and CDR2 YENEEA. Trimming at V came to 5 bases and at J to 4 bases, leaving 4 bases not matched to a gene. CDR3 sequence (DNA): TGTGCCAGCAGCGCGGGACTAGCGGGACCAGAGACCCAGTACTTC. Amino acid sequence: CASSAGLAGPETQYF.

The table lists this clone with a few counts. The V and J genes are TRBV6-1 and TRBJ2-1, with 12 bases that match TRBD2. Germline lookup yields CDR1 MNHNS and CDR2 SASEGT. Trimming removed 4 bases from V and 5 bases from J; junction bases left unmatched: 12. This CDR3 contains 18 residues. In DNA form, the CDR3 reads TGTGCCAGCAGTGCCGAAGCTTTACTAGCGGGAGGAGACAATGAGCAGTTCTTC. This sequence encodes CASSAEALLAGGDNEQFF.

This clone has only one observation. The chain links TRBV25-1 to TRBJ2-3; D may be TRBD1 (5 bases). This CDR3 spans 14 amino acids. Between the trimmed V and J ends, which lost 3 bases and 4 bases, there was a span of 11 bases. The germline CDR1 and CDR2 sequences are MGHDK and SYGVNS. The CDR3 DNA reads TGTGCCAGCAGTGATGCCAGGGTTGCAGATACGCAGTATTTT. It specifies CASSDARVADTQYF.

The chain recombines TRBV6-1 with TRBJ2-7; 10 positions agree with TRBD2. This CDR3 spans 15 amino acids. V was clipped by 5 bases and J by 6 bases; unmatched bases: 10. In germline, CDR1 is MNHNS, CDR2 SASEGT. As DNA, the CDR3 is TGTGCCAGCAGTAGAGCCGGGACTAGCGTCGGCGAGCAGTACTTC. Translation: CASSRAGTSVGEQYF.

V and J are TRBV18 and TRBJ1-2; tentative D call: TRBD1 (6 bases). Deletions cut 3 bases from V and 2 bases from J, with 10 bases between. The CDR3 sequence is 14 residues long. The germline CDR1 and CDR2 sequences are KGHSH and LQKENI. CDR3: CASSPDSFNYGYTF. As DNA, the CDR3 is TGTGCCAGCTCACCGGACAGTTTCAACTATGGCTACACCTTC.

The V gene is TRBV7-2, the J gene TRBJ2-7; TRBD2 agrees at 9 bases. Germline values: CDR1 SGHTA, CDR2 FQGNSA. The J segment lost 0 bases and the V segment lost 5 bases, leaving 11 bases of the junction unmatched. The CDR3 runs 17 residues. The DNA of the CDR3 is TGTGCCAGCAGCCCCATTCCAGCGGGAGGTCTCTCCTACGAGCAGTACTTC. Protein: CASSPIPAGGLSYEQYF.

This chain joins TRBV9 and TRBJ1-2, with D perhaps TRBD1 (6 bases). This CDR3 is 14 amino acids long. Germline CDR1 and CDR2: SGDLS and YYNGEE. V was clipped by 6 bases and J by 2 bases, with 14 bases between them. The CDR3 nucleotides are TGTGCCAGCACCCCACTAACAGGGAACTATGGCTACACCTTC. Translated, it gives CASTPLTGNYGYTF.

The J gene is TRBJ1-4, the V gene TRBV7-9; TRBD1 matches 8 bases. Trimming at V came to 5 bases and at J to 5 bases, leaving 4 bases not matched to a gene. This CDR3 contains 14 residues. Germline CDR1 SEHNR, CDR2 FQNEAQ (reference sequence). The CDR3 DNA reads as TGTGCCAGCAGCGACAGGGGTGGGAATGAAAAACTGTTTTTT. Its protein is CASSDRGGNEKLFF. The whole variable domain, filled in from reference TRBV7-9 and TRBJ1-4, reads DTGVSQNPRHKITKRGQNVTFRCDPISEHNRLYWYRQTLGQGPEFLTYFQNEAQLEKSRLLSDRFSAERPKGSFSTLEIQRTEQGDSAMYLCASSDRGGNEKLFFGSGTQLSVL.

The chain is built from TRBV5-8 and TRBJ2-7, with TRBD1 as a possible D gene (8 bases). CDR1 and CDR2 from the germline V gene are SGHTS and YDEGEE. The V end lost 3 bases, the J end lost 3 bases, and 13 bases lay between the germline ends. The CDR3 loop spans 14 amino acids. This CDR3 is CASSSTGEGYEQYF. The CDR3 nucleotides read TGTGCCAGCAGCTCGACAGGGGAGGGCTACGAGCAGTACTTC.

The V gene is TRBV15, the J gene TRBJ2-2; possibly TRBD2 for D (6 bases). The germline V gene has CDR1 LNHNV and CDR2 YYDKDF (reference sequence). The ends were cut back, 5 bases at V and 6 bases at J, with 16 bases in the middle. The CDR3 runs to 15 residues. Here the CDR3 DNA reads TGTGCCACCAGCGGGAGGCCCCATGAGTCCGGGGAGCTGTTTTTT. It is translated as CATSGRPHESGELFF.

CDR3 sequence reads: CATMGRLSTGELFF. The DNA for the CDR3 is TGTGCCACCATGGGGAGACTGAGCACCGGGGAGCTGTTTTTT. This chain joins TRBV10-3 and TRBJ2-2, with D perhaps TRBD2 (5 bases). Trimming removed 10 bases from V and 4 bases from J, with 16 bases in between. CDR3 length: 14 residues. The V gene's germline CDR1 is ENHRY and CDR2 SYGVKD.